This TCR beta chain originates from a study of T cell repertoires in cytomegalovirus infection. Study-wide context: Public TCR beta signatures were indicative of both CMV infection and a matching HLA type.

TCRdb independently ran MiXCR on the reads; one entry per CDR3 protein. The table has about 150,000 distinct CDR3 sequences, 25% to 35% seen once; the top ten hold 45% to 55%. Concerning this clonotype: Its specificity is not known.

The receptor comes from a human donor in good health (CMV status not recorded). Some clones in this sample may be carry-over from other donors' samples. The sequencing used CD8+ T cells from cultured PBMCs, collected from culture after CMV antigen stimulation.

The CDR3, as DNA: TGTGCCAGCAGTTACTCGATCGGGATGCCCGAGCAGTACTTC. Protein sequence: CASSYSIGMPEQYF. The chain couples TRBV6-8 to TRBJ2-7, with D perhaps TRBD2 (5 bases). This CDR3 is 14 amino acids long. Trimming shortened V by 0 bases and J by 6 bases, and 12 bases separated the two germline ends. Germline V CDR1 and CDR2: MNHGY, SAAAGT.